These T cell receptor beta chains were read from a single sample in a study of T cell responses to AZD1222 COVID-19 vaccine. Sequencing used immunoSEQ multiplex PCR; TCRdb keeps in-frame clones, though not all of them. The sample lists about 150,000 clones; about 90% were seen once. The sequenced sample was peripheral blood, obtained 28 days after the second AZD1222 dose. These receptors were taken from an adult who received the AZD1222 COVID-19 vaccine. Both conserved end residues are trimmed from each CDR3. Fields, in order: V gene, J gene, CDR3 protein.

>TRBV21-1|TRBJ2-1
ASSSPSPSGYNEQF
>TRBV9|TRBJ2-3
ASSVDGDTQY
>TRBV10-3|TRBJ2-3
AIRVTDTQY
>TRBV5-1|TRBJ2-1
ASSSDGARGLNEQF
>TRBV15|TRBJ1-1
ATSRDKAGHTEAF
>TRBV6-5|TRBJ2-1
ASSYSREGLREQF
>TRBV19|TRBJ2-7
ASSIHSGYEQY
>TRBV7-2|TRBJ2-7
ASSSQSGLAVYEQY
>TRBV30|TRBJ1-1
AWSFTGNTEAF
>TRBV5-4|TRBJ2-2
ASSPRGLAGPSAGELF
>TRBV27|TRBJ2-7
ASRISGELEQY
>TRBV5-1|TRBJ2-1
ASSTRTSGSWTRNEQF
>TRBV5-4|TRBJ2-5
ASSSPLGETQY
>TRBV29-1|TRBJ2-7
SVEDRASGRGSYEQY
>TRBV7-2|TRBJ2-7
ASSLGVPEPPY
>TRBV11-2|TRBJ2-2
ASSRDLSSAAGELF
>TRBV13|TRBJ2-7
ASSLRDLGEQY
>TRBV7-2|TRBJ1-5
ASSLAGTVSPRPQH
>TRBV7-2|TRBJ2-1
ASSLAAYNEQF
>TRBV6-4|TRBJ2-2
ASSEQGETGFYSGELF
>TRBV28|TRBJ2-2
ASSPPRQNTGELF
>TRBV2|TRBJ2-7
ASSDGTSGVYEQY
>TRBV18|TRBJ2-1
ASSPNRAYEQF
>TRBV28|TRBJ2-3
ASSLGTGLITDTQY
>TRBV6-2/TRBV6-3|TRBJ1-1
ASSAQGAGTEAF
>TRBV6-2/TRBV6-3|TRBJ2-7
ASSRSDRYYEQY
>TRBV5-8|TRBJ2-4
ASSIRTGQTDIQY
>TRBV18|TRBJ1-1
ASSSQGQGGTEAF
>TRBV30|TRBJ1-4
AWSGTALREKLF
>TRBV6-1|TRBJ2-3
ASSEAPGLAATDTQY
>TRBV5-3|TRBJ2-5
ARSLGVSGFPQETQY
>TRBV2|TRBJ2-3
ASSSGTSGSRYTDTQY